These T cell receptor beta chains were read from a single sample in a study of blood T cell repertoires in COVID-19. Sequenced by immunoSEQ multiplex PCR; TCRdb stores in-frame clones only, minus some. This table has about 400,000 clones, around nine tenths appearing once. Input material: PBMCs or T cells enriched from blood (not recorded which). These receptors all come from a woman aged 45-65 years who had recovered from COVID-19. The CDR3 runs from the conserved cysteine through the conserved F or W. A D gene is named only where the DNA matches it firmly. Size is omitted from some rows. Given values are once, few, many or a class for expanded clones.

>TRBV7-2|TRBJ1-1|once|NA
TGTGCCAGCAGCTTATCCAGGATCATGAACACTGAAGCTTTCTTT
CASSLSRIMNTEAFF
>TRBV7-2|TRBJ1-1|NA|NA
TGTGCCAGCAGCTTAGTTGGGGAGGCTTTCTTT
CASSLVGEAFF
>TRBV6-5|TRBJ1-4|NA|NA
TGTGCCAGCCTGACAGGTGGAAATGAAAAACTGTTTTTT
CASLTGGNEKLFF
>TRBV7-3|TRBJ2-1|NA|TRBD1
TGTGCCAGCAGCTTTAATGCAGGGGGCGGTGAGCAGTTCTTC
CASSFNAGGGEQFF
>TRBV7-2|TRBJ1-1|NA|NA
TGTGCCAGCAGCCAACAGGGCAGGGGCACTGAAGCTTTCTTT
CASSQQGRGTEAFF
>TRBV27|TRBJ1-6|NA|TRBD1
TGTGCCAGCAGTCCTCAGGGGGTAGTTAATTCACCCCTCCACTTT
CASSPQGVVNSPLHF
>TRBV19|TRBJ2-7|once|NA
TGTGCCACTAGACGGCCTAGGAGTTACGAGCAGTACTTC
CATRRPRSYEQYF
>TRBV27|TRBJ2-7|NA|TRBD2
TGTGCCAGCAGTTTGAAGGGGCTAGCGGGTTACGAGCAGTACTTC
CASSLKGLAGYEQYF
>TRBV4-3|TRBJ1-4|NA|NA
TGCGCCAGCAGCCAAAAAGGGGTAGGGTTGGGGGAAAAACTGTTTTTT
CASSQKGVGLGEKLFF
>TRBV6-2/TRBV6-3|TRBJ1-3|NA|TRBD1
TGTGCCAGCAGCCCTACGACAGGGATGGGCTCTGGAAACACCATATATTTT
CASSPTTGMGSGNTIYF
>TRBV19|TRBJ2-1|NA|NA
TGTGCCAGTAGTTCCCAGGGGGGCGTCTCCTACAATGAGCAGTTCTTC
CASSSQGGVSYNEQFF
>TRBV6-2/TRBV6-3|TRBJ2-1|NA|TRBD2
TGTGCCAGCAGTTACGCCCTGAGCGGGGCACTTGGGCAGTTCTTC
CASSYALSGALGQFF
>TRBV27|TRBJ2-7|NA|NA
TGTGCCAGCAGTTTCACAAGGAGCTCCTACGAGCAGTACTTC
CASSFTRSSYEQYF
>TRBV5-1|TRBJ1-4|NA|NA
TGCGCCAGCAGCCCAATGGGGGGTAACGGTGAAAAACTGTTTTTT
CASSPMGGNGEKLFF
>TRBV2|TRBJ1-1|few|NA
TGTGCTTCAGGGAGGGACACTGAAGCTTTCTTT
CASGRDTEAFF